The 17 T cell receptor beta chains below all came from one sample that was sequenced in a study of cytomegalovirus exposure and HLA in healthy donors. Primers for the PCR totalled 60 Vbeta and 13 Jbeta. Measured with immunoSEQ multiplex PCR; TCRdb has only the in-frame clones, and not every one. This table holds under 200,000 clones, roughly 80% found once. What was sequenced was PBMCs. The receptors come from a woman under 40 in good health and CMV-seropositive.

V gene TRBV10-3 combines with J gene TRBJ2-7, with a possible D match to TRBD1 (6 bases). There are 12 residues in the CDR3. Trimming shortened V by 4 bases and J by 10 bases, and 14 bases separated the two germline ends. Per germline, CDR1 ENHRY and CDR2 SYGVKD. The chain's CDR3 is CAISGRDTTQYF. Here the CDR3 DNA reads TGTGCCATCAGTGGCAGGGACACAACCCAGTACTTC.

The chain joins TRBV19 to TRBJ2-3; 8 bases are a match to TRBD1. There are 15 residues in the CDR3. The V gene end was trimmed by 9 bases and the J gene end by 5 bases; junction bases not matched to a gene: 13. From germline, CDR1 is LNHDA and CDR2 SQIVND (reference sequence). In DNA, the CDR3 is TGTGCCAGCACTCAGGGGGCAGGAGGCTTAGATACGCAGTATTTT. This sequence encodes CASTQGAGGLDTQYF.

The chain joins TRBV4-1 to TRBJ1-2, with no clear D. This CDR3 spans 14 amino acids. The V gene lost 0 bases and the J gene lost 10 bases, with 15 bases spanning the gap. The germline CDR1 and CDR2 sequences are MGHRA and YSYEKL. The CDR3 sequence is CASSQDWASTPYTF. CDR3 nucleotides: TGCGCCAGCAGCCAAGATTGGGCTTCTACCCCCTACACCTTC.

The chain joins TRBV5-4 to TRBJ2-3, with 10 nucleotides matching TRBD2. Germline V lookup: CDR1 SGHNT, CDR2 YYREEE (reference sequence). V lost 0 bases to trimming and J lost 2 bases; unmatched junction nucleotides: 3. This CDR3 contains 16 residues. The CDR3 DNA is TGTGCCAGCAGCTTGGGGGGACTAGCGAACACAGATACGCAGTATTTT. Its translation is CASSLGGLANTDTQYF.

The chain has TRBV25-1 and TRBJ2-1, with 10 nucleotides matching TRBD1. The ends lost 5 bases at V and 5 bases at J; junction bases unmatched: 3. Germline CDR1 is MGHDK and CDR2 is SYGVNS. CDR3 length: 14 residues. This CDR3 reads CASSPGQGNNEQFF. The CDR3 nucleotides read TGTGCCAGCAGTCCGGGACAGGGGAACAATGAGCAGTTCTTC.

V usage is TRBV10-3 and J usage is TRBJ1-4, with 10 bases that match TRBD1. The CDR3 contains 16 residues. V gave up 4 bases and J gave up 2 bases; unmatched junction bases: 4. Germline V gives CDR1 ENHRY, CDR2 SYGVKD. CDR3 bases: TGTGCCATCAGTGGGACAGGGGGAGTGACTAATGAAAAACTGTTTTTT. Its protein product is CAISGTGGVTNEKLFF.

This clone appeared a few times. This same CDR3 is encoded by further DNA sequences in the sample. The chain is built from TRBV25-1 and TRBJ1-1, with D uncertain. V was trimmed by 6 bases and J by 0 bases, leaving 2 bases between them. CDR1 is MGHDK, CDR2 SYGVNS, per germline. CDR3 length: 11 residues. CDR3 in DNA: TGTGCCAGCAGCTTGAACACTGAAGCTTTCTTT. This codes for CASSLNTEAFF.

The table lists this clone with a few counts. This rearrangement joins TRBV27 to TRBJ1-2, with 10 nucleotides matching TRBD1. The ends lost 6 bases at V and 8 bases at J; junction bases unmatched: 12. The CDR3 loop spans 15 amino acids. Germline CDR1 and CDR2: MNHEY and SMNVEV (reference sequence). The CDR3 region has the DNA TGTGCCAGCAGGGCCCTCGGGACAGGGGATAGGGGCTACACCTTC. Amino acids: CASRALGTGDRGYTF.

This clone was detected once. The CDR3 DNA is TGTGCCAGCAGTGGGGGGCGGACCCAAGAGACCCAGTACTTC. This encodes CASSGGRTQETQYF. This chain links TRBV2 with TRBJ2-5, with D possibly matching TRBD1 (6 bases). The CDR3 is 14 amino acids. The V gene's germline CDR1 is SNHLY and CDR2 FYNNEI. With 4 bases removed from V and 1 base from J, the gap between germline ends came to 10 bases. Based on the CDR3 plus reference TRBV2 and TRBJ2-5, the full variable domain is EPEVTQTPSHQVTQMGQEVILRCVPISNHLYFYWYRQILGQKVEFLVSFYNNEISEKSEIFDDQFSVERPDGSNFTLKIRSTKLEDSAMYFCASSGGRTQETQYFGPGTRLLVL.

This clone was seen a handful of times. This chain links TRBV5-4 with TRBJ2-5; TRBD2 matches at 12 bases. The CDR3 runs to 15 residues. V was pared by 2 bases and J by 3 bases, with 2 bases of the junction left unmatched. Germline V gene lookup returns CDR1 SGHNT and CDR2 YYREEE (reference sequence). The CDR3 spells CASSLRTSGEETQYF. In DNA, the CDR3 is TGTGCCAGCAGCTTAAGGACTAGCGGGGAAGAGACCCAGTACTTC. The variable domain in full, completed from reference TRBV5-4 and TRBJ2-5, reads ETGVTQSPTHLIKTRGQQVTLRCSSQSGHNTVSWYQQALGQGPQFIFQYYREEENGRGNFPPRFSGLQFPNYSSELNVNALELDDSALYLCASSLRTSGEETQYFGPGTRLLVL.

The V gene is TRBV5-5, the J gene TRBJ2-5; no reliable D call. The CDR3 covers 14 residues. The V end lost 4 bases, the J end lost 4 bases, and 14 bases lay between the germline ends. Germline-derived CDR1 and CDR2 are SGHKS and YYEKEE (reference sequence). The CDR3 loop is CASSPQAPGETQYF. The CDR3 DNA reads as TGTGCCAGCAGCCCGCAGGCCCCTGGAGAGACCCAGTACTTC.

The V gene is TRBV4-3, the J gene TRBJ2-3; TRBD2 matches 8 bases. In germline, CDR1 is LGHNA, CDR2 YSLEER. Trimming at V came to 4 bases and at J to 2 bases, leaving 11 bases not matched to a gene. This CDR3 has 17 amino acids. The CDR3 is CASSRGTGGRVTDTQYF. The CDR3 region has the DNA TGCGCCAGCAGCCGCGGGACGGGGGGGCGGGTCACAGATACGCAGTATTTT.

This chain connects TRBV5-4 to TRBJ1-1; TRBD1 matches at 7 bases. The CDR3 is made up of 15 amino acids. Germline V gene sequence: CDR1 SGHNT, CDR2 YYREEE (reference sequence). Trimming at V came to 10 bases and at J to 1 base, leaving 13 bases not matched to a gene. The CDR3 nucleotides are TGTGCCGGTGGGACAGTAACATCAGGGAACACTGAAGCTTTCTTT. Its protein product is CAGGTVTSGNTEAFF. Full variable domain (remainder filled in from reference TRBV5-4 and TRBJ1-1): ETGVTQSPTHLIKTRGQQVTLRCSSQSGHNTVSWYQQALGQGPQFIFQYYREEENGRGNFPPRFSGLQFPNYSSELNVNALELDDSALYLCAGGTVTSGNTEAFFGQGTRLTVV.

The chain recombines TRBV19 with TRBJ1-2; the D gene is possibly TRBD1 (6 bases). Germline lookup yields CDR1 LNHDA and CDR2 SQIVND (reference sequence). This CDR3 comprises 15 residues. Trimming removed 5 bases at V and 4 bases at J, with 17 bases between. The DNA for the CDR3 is TGTGCCAGTAGTTTCCGACAGGCTAACCCCTATGGCTACACCTTC. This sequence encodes CASSFRQANPYGYTF.

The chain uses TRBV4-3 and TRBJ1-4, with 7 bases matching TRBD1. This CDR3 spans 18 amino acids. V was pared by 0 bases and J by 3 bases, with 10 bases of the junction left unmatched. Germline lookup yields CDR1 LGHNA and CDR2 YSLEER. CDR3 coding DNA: TGCGCCAGCAGCCAAGATTGGTGGAGGGACAGACCTAATGAAAAACTGTTTTTT. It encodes CASSQDWWRDRPNEKLFF.

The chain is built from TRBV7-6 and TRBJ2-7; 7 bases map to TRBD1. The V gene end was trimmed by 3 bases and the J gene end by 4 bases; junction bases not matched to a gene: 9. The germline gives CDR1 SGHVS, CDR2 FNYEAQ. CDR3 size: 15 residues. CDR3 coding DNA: TGTGCCAGCAGCTTGGGGTGGGACAGAAATTACGAGCAGTACTTC. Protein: CASSLGWDRNYEQYF.

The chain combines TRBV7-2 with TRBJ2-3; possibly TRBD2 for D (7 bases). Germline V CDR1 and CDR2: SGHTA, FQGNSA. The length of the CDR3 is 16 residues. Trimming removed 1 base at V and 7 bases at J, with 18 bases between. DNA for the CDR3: TGTGCCAGCAGCTTAGGGGTGGGGGGGCCCGTAAATACGCAGTATTTT. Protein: CASSLGVGGPVNTQYF. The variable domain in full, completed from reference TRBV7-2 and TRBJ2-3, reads GAGVSQSPSNKVTEKGKDVELRCDPISGHTALYWYRQSLGQGLEFLIYFQGNSAPDKSGLPSDRFSAERTGGSVSTLTIQRTQQEDSAVYLCASSLGVGGPVNTQYFGPGTRLTVL.